The 25 T cell receptor beta chains below come from one sample, sequenced in a study of blood T cell repertoires in COVID-19. This table comes from immunoSEQ multiplex PCR, and its TCRdb copy is limited to in-frame clones, with some not included. The sample holds almost 400,000 clones, 80% to 90% seen once. Sequencing used peripheral blood. Receptors were obtained from a woman aged 55 to 70 with COVID-19, enrolled during active disease.

V is TRBV6-5 and J is TRBJ1-5; D gene uncertain. The CDR3 covers 15 residues. Germline CDR1 is MNHEY and CDR2 is SVGAGI. The ends were cut back, 5 bases at V and 5 bases at J, with 16 bases in the middle. The CDR3 sequence is CASSQTFAGHQPQHF. DNA of the CDR3: TGTGCCAGCAGTCAAACGTTCGCGGGCCATCAGCCCCAGCATTTT.

This sequence joins TRBV19 and TRBJ1-2; D is ambiguous. CDR3 size: 13 residues. The germline V gene has CDR1 LNHDA and CDR2 SQIVND (reference sequence). V lost 7 bases, J lost 4 bases, and 13 bases lay in between. DNA for the CDR3: TGTGCCAGTAAGATGGGCAGAAGCTATGGCTACACCTTC. Protein product: CASKMGRSYGYTF.

This clone was picked up one time. V usage is TRBV12-3 or TRBV12-4 and J usage is TRBJ1-3; D possibly corresponds to TRBD1 (5 bases). V dropped 6 bases and J dropped 6 bases, with 12 bases sitting between them. This CDR3 is built from 13 residues. CDR3 sequence: CASRPGGENTIYF. DNA for the CDR3: TGTGCCAGCAGGCCCGGGGGGGAAAACACCATATATTTT.

The chain uses TRBV5-1 and TRBJ1-6; D is unresolved. Trimming shortened V by 1 base and J by 5 bases, and 10 bases separated the two germline ends. This CDR3 comprises 15 residues. The V gene's germline CDR1 is SGHRS and CDR2 YFSETQ. Here the CDR3 reads CASSLSDTNNSPLHF. In nucleotides, the CDR3 is TGCGCCAGCAGCTTGTCTGATACTAATAATTCACCCCTCCACTTT. The entire variable domain, with the rest obtained from reference TRBV5-1 and TRBJ1-6, is as follows: KAGVTQTPRYLIKTRGQQVTLSCSPISGHRSVSWYQQTPGQGLQFLFEYFSETQRNKGNFPGRFSGRQFSNSRSEMNVSTLELGDSALYLCASSLSDTNNSPLHFGNGTRLTVT.

The chain recombines TRBV5-4 with TRBJ1-2; D perhaps matches TRBD1 (5 bases). Trimming removed 0 bases at V and 7 bases at J, with 13 bases between. The CDR3 length is 14 residues. Per the germline V gene, CDR1 is SGHNT and CDR2 is YYREEE (reference sequence). CDR3 bases: TGTGCCAGCAGCTTGGGGGGCATACCGGGTGGCTACACCTTC. This sequence encodes CASSLGGIPGGYTF.

The chain carries TRBV3-1 (or the pseudogene TRBV3-2) and TRBJ2-3; possibly TRBD2 for D (5 bases). The CDR3 covers 16 residues. V lost 1 base and J lost 0, with 11 bases in between. Germline V gives CDR1 LGHDT, CDR2 YNNKEL (reference sequence). Here the CDR3 DNA reads TGTGCCAGCAGCCAAGCTCTGTGGACTAGCACAGATACGCAGTATTTT. Residues: CASSQALWTSTDTQYF.

The genes are TRBV13 and TRBJ1-2; TRBD1 agrees at 7 bases. The CDR3 sequence is 16 residues long. Germline CDR1 PRHDT, CDR2 FYEKMQ (reference sequence). V lost 0 bases and J lost 2; bases outside the gene matches: 6. The CDR3 protein is CASSLGRGSGNYGYTF. The CDR3 nucleotides read TGTGCCAGCAGCTTAGGCAGGGGGTCTGGAAACTATGGCTACACCTTC.

V and J are TRBV19 and TRBJ2-1; no firm D call. The germline V gene has CDR1 LNHDA and CDR2 SQIVND (reference sequence). This CDR3 region has 12 residues. Trimming pared 3 bases from V and 9 bases from J, leaving 9 bases between. CDR3 coding DNA: TGTGCCAGTAGTATCCCAGGCGCTGAGCAGTTCTTC. As protein: CASSIPGAEQFF. Full variable domain (remainder filled in from reference TRBV19 and TRBJ2-1): DGGITQSPKYLFRKEGQNVTLSCEQNLNHDAMYWYRQDPGQGLRLIYYSQIVNDFQKGDIAEGYSVSREKKESFPLTVTSAQKNPTAFYLCASSIPGAEQFFGPGTRLTVL.

The rearrangement links TRBV27 to TRBJ2-5; 7 bases match TRBD2. CDR3 length equals 17 residues. With 3 bases clipped from V and 2 bases from J, the junction kept 12 bases outside the gene matches. In germline, CDR1 is MNHEY, CDR2 SMNVEV (reference sequence). This chain's CDR3 is CASSFLGASGEQETQYF. CDR3 bases: TGTGCCAGCAGTTTCCTAGGGGCTAGCGGAGAACAAGAGACCCAGTACTTC.

Written as DNA, the CDR3 is TGTGCCATCACTCGGGACAGCTTCTATGGCTACACCTTC. Translating gives CAITRDSFYGYTF. The V call is TRBV10-3, the J call TRBJ1-2; TRBD1 matches 7 bases. CDR1 and CDR2 from the germline V gene are ENHRY and SYGVKD. After removal of 7 bases from V and 4 bases from J, the junction contained 6 bases not matched to a gene. This CDR3 region has 13 residues.

The chain recombines TRBV14 with TRBJ1-1, with D hard to call. This CDR3 is built from 15 residues. V was trimmed by 0 bases and J by 7 bases, leaving 15 bases between them. Germline V gene sequence: CDR1 SGHDN, CDR2 FVKESK. The DNA for the CDR3 is TGTGCCAGCAGCCAAGAAATGTGGCCGGGGAATGAAGCTTTCTTT. It yields the protein CASSQEMWPGNEAFF.

V usage is TRBV9 and J usage is TRBJ2-2; TRBD1 matches at 7 bases. This CDR3 region has 15 residues. Per the germline V gene, CDR1 is SGDLS and CDR2 is YYNGEE. V lost 0 bases, J lost 5 bases, and 4 bases stayed unmatched. CDR3 loop: CASSVERGPTGELFF. The DNA of the CDR3 is TGTGCCAGCAGCGTAGAGAGGGGGCCTACCGGGGAGCTGTTTTTT.

The gene calls are TRBV5-5 and TRBJ1-2; TRBD1 might be the D (6 bases). Germline V gene sequence: CDR1 SGHKS, CDR2 YYEKEE (reference sequence). V shed 3 bases and J shed 3 bases, with 12 bases lying between them. The CDR3 totals 14 residues. The CDR3 is CASSSGQKHYGYTF. CDR3 DNA: TGTGCCAGCAGCTCCGGACAGAAGCACTATGGCTACACCTTC.

On this clone: At the DNA level, this CDR3 is encoded by other sequences in the same sample as well. The V call is TRBV18, the J call TRBJ1-2, with 7 positions matching TRBD1. The CDR3 extends over 13 amino acids. Germline CDR1 KGHSH, CDR2 LQKENI. Unmatched junction bases numbered 0, after V lost 2 bases and J lost 3 bases. For the CDR3, the DNA is TGTGCCAGCTCACCAGACAGGGACTATGGCTACACCTTC. It yields the protein CASSPDRDYGYTF. Looking up the rest from reference TRBV18 and TRBJ1-2 gives the full variable domain: NAGVMQNPRHLVRRRGQEARLRCSPMKGHSHVYWYRQLPEEGLKFMVYLQKENIIDESGMPKERFSAEFPKEGPSILRIQQVVRGDSAAYFCASSPDRDYGYTFGSGTRLTVV.

The genes are TRBV11-2 and TRBJ1-1, with D unclear. Trimming removed 5 bases at V and 1 base at J, with 14 bases between. The germline gives CDR1 SGHAT, CDR2 FQNNGV. This CDR3 comprises 15 residues. CDR3 sequence: CASSLVAAANTEAFF. CDR3 nucleotides: TGTGCCAGCAGCCTTGTTGCGGCTGCGAACACTGAAGCTTTCTTT.

This chain links TRBV7-9 with TRBJ1-5; no firm D call. The V and J ends lost 5 bases and 6 bases respectively, with 17 bases between them. This CDR3 has 15 amino acids. Per germline, CDR1 SEHNR and CDR2 FQNEAQ (reference sequence). The CDR3 sequence: CASSLTLGGPQPQHF. The CDR3, as DNA: TGTGCCAGCAGCCTGACCCTAGGAGGCCCTCAGCCCCAGCATTTT.

This sequence joins TRBV5-6 and TRBJ1-6; 9 bases fit TRBD1. The CDR3 is 16 amino acids. Trimming at V came to 4 bases and at J to 6 bases, leaving 8 bases not matched to a gene. Germline values: CDR1 SGHDT, CDR2 YYEEEE. The CDR3 loop is CASSGRTGASNSPLHF. In DNA form, the CDR3 reads TGTGCCAGCAGCGGTAGGACAGGGGCAAGTAATTCACCCCTCCACTTT. Using reference TRBV5-6 and TRBJ1-6 for the parts outside the CDR3, the full variable domain is DAGVTQSPTHLIKTRGQQVTLRCSPKSGHDTVSWYQQALGQGPQFIFQYYEEEERQRGNFPDRFSGHQFPNYSSELNVNALLLGDSALYLCASSGRTGASNSPLHFGNGTRLTVT.

The V and J genes are TRBV6-5 and TRBJ2-7; 7 positions match TRBD1. The CDR3 contains 14 residues. Germline V lookup: CDR1 MNHEY, CDR2 SVGAGI. V gave up 7 bases and J gave up 9 bases; unmatched junction bases: 15. DNA for the CDR3: TGTGCCAGCAAGAGCCGGGACAGTTTGGTAGTGCAGTACTTC. This translates into CASKSRDSLVVQYF.

The rearrangement links TRBV19 to TRBJ1-2, with TRBD1 identical over 7 bases. J was trimmed by 3 bases and V by 0 bases; bases with no gene match: 4. The CDR3 extends over 15 amino acids. The V gene's germline CDR1 is LNHDA and CDR2 SQIVND (reference sequence). The CDR3 spells CASSIEEGAYYGYTF. CDR3 bases: TGTGCCAGTAGTATAGAGGAGGGGGCCTACTATGGCTACACCTTC.

The chain carries TRBV29-1 and TRBJ1-5; 7 bases fit TRBD1. The CDR3 loop spans 13 amino acids. Trimming at V came to 6 bases and at J to 2 bases, leaving 4 bases not matched to a gene. Germline loops: CDR1 SQVTM, CDR2 ANQGSEA. CDR3 in DNA: TGCAGCGTGGTAGGACAGGGCAATCAGCCCCAGCATTTT. Translating gives CSVVGQGNQPQHF.

The rearrangement uses TRBV28 and TRBJ2-2, with D possibly being TRBD1 (5 bases). Trimming cost V 10 bases and J 0 bases, with 15 bases left between them. This CDR3 is 15 amino acids long. The germline V gene has CDR1 MDHEN and CDR2 SYDVKM. The CDR3 region is CAITRGSPNTGELFF. CDR3 bases: TGTGCCATCACAAGGGGCTCTCCGAACACCGGGGAGCTGTTTTTT.

V and J are TRBV27 and TRBJ2-5, with a weak D call TRBD1 (6 bases). This CDR3 has 14 amino acids. Looked up from germline, CDR1 is MNHEY and CDR2 is SMNVEV (reference sequence). With 2 bases removed from V and 4 bases from J, the gap between germline ends came to 11 bases. CDR3 sequence reads: CASSLVGAGETQYF. The CDR3 coding sequence is TGTGCCAGCAGTTTAGTGGGGGCAGGAGAGACCCAGTACTTC.

A note on this clone: One end of the junction fails to match germline, which may point to a read error. The V and J genes are TRBV3-1 (or the pseudogene TRBV3-2) and TRBJ1-2; TRBD1 matches at 7 bases. CDR3 length: 14 residues. In germline, CDR1 is LGHDT, CDR2 YNNKEL (reference sequence). Here the CDR3 DNA reads TGTGCCAGCAGCCAACGAGACAGGGATCATCGGCGGATCTTC. Protein: CASSQRDRDHRRIF.

The chain recombines TRBV2 with TRBJ2-7; TRBD1 matches at 10 bases. The germline CDR1 and CDR2 sequences are SNHLY and FYNNEI. The CDR3 is made up of 14 amino acids. After removal of 6 bases from V and 2 bases from J, the junction contained 4 bases not matched to a gene. Here the CDR3 reads CASRGQGQAYEQYF. The CDR3 nucleotides are TGTGCCAGCAGGGGACAGGGGCAGGCCTACGAGCAGTACTTC.

The genes are TRBV10-3 and TRBJ1-5; TRBD1 matches 7 bases. Per germline, CDR1 ENHRY and CDR2 SYGVKD. The J segment lost 7 bases and the V segment lost 5 bases, leaving 8 bases of the junction unmatched. The CDR3 has 14 residues. CDR3 region: CAISNEGARQPQHF. The CDR3 region has the DNA TGTGCCATCAGTAACGAGGGGGCGCGACAGCCCCAGCATTTT.